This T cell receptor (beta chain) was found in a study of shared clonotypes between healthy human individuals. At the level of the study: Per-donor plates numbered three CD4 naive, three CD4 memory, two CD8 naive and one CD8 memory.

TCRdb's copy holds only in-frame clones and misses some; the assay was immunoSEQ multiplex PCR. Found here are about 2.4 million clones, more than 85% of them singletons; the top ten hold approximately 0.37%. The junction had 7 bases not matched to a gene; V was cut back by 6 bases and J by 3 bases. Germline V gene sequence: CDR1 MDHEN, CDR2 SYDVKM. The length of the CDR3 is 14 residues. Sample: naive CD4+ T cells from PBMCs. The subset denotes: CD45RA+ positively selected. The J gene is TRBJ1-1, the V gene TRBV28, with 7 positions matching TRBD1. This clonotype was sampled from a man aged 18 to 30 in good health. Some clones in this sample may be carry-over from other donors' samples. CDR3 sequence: CASSFAGGYTEAFF. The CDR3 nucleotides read TGTGCCAGCAGCTTCGCAGGGGGGTACACTGAAGCTTTCTTT.